This T cell receptor (beta chain) was recovered during a study of OX40 agonist ivuxolimab in advanced cancers. Sequencing used immunoSEQ multiplex PCR; TCRdb keeps in-frame clones, though not all of them. The table includes some 43,000 clones, around 86% detected once. Per the germline V gene, CDR1 is SGHNT and CDR2 is YYREEE (reference sequence). This CDR3 has 14 residues. The V and J ends lost 0 bases and 3 bases respectively, with 7 bases between them. The TCR comes from an adult with an advanced solid tumor such as melanoma, head and neck, liver or kidney cancer. This sample comprised CD4+ or CD8+ T cells sorted from blood, obtained in a trial of the OX40 agonist ivuxolimab. This chain uses TRBV5-4 with TRBJ1-5; tentatively, D is TRBD1 (5 bases). CDR3 sequence: CASSLEGDNQPQHF. The CDR3 nucleotides read TGTGCCAGCAGCTTGGAAGGGGACAATCAGCCCCAGCATTTT.